The 29 T cell receptor beta chains given below trace back to one sample, sequenced in a study of T cells in Graves' hyperthyroidism and ophthalmopathy. RNA transcripts were the template for amplifying TCR beta CDR3 regions. HTBI primers drove first-round RT-PCR of the TCR CDR3. From the multiplex PCR reads, TCRdb called clonotypes with MiXCR, one entry per CDR3 protein. The table shows 600,000 to 850,000 distinct CDR3 sequences, with under 20% occurring only once. Sequencing input: blood. The source of these receptors is a woman in her forties or fifties with Graves' hyperthyroidism that later progressed to Graves' ophthalmopathy.

This chain links TRBV4-1 with TRBJ2-1; D call uncertain. V was shortened by 1 base and J by 9 bases, with 13 bases between the two germline ends. The germline V gene encodes CDR1 MGHRA and CDR2 YSYEKL. This CDR3 is built from 14 residues. CDR3 sequence (DNA): TGCGCCAGCAGCCAAGCCCTGGGGTTGGCTGAGCAGTTCTTC. It encodes CASSQALGLAEQFF.

The rearrangement joins TRBV9 to TRBJ1-5; 7 bases map to TRBD1. Looked up from germline, CDR1 is SGDLS and CDR2 is YYNGEE. V lost 5 bases to trimming and J lost 3 bases; unmatched junction nucleotides: 8. The CDR3 is 15 residues long. This CDR3 reads CASSPGTAFNQPQHF. The CDR3 DNA is TGTGCCAGCAGTCCCGGGACAGCGTTCAATCAGCCCCAGCATTTT.

V gene TRBV7-9 combines with J gene TRBJ2-7; 9 bases are a match to TRBD1. Losses at the gene ends were 5 bases for V and 3 bases for J; bases not matched to a gene: 8. There are 15 residues in the CDR3. CDR1 and CDR2 (germline): SEHNR, FQNEAQ (reference sequence). The DNA for the CDR3 is TGTGCCAGCAGCCTTGACAGGGGGACCTTCTACGAGCAGTACTTC. Translation gives CASSLDRGTFYEQYF.

Many counts were recorded for this clonotype. The rearrangement links TRBV20-1 to TRBJ1-1; TRBD1 is a possible D gene (5 bases). The germline V gene encodes CDR1 DFQATT and CDR2 SNEGSKA (reference sequence). Trimming pared 2 bases from V and 3 bases from J, leaving 13 bases between. This CDR3 spans 14 amino acids. The CDR3 sequence: CSARSGLTHTEAFF. Here the CDR3 DNA reads TGCAGTGCTAGATCGGGACTTACTCACACTGAAGCTTTCTTT.

This chain joins TRBV29-1 and TRBJ2-2; D unresolved. From germline, CDR1 is SQVTM and CDR2 ANQGSEA. V was shortened by 4 bases and J by 1 base, with 7 bases between the two germline ends. The CDR3 is made up of 13 amino acids. The CDR3: CSVGQMNTGELFF. The CDR3 DNA reads as TGCAGCGTTGGTCAAATGAACACCGGGGAGCTGTTTTTT.

This clonotype was observed many times. The V call is TRBV5-1, the J call TRBJ1-1; 8 bases match TRBD1. V shed 5 bases and J 0 bases; nucleotides not matched to a gene: 3. Germline CDR1 SGHRS, CDR2 YFSETQ. The length of the CDR3 is 14 residues. The DNA of the CDR3 is TGCGCCAGCAGACTGGACAGGGTGAACACTGAAGCTTTCTTT. It yields the protein CASRLDRVNTEAFF.

This clonotype was seen a handful of times. The chain combines TRBV29-1 with TRBJ1-5, with a weak D call TRBD1 (5 bases). CDR3 length: 12 amino acids. Trimming removed 6 bases at V and 7 bases at J, with 13 bases between. CDR1 SQVTM and CDR2 ANQGSEA come from the germline V gene. CDR3 coding DNA: TGCAGCGTCCAGTATGGGGACCAGCCCCAGCATTTT. This sequence encodes CSVQYGDQPQHF.

This clonotype has more than one count but fewer than ten. The chain combines TRBV19 with TRBJ1-1; D perhaps matches TRBD1 (6 bases). The V gene lost 0 bases and the J gene lost 1 base, with 6 bases spanning the gap. Germline V lookup: CDR1 LNHDA, CDR2 SQIVND (reference sequence). The CDR3 is 14 residues long. The CDR3 region is CASSIEQGNTEAFF. The CDR3, as DNA: TGTGCCAGTAGTATAGAACAGGGGAACACTGAAGCTTTCTTT.

The sample holds many counts of this clonotype. This chain links TRBV30 with TRBJ1-5, with 8 nucleotides matching TRBD1. J gave up 6 bases and V 0 bases, and 10 bases lay outside the gene matches. Per the germline V gene, CDR1 is GTSNPN and CDR2 is SVGIG (reference sequence). The CDR3 has 16 amino acids. CDR3 residues: CAWSVVGQGGGQPQHF. The CDR3 DNA follows: TGTGCCTGGAGTGTAGTCGGACAGGGCGGAGGTCAGCCCCAGCATTTT.

This clonotype was recorded at least ten times. This chain uses TRBV11-2 with TRBJ1-1; D gene ambiguous. V gave up 5 bases and J gave up 1 base, with 8 bases separating them. Germline-derived CDR1 and CDR2 are SGHAT and FQNNGV. CDR3 length equals 13 residues. CDR3 nucleotide sequence: TGTGCCAGCAGCCAAGATCCGAACACTGAAGCTTTCTTT. Amino acid sequence: CASSQDPNTEAFF.

There are many counts of this clonotype. The gene calls are TRBV7-6 and TRBJ2-3, with 8 bases identical to TRBD2. Trimming took 3 bases from V and 2 from J; bases not matched to a gene: 4. The CDR3 covers 15 residues. Germline CDR1 SGHVS, CDR2 FNYEAQ. CDR3 in amino acids: CASSFGGLDTDTQYF. The DNA for the CDR3 is TGTGCCAGCAGCTTTGGGGGACTAGACACAGATACGCAGTATTTT.

The chain combines TRBV5-1 with TRBJ1-5, with D unclear. This CDR3 spans 14 amino acids. Between the trimmed V and J ends, which lost 4 bases and 6 bases, there was a span of 14 bases. Germline assignment: CDR1 SGHRS and CDR2 YFSETQ. As DNA, the CDR3 is TGCGCCAGCAGCCCTCTTGGCCGGGCTCAGCCCCAGCATTTT. It specifies CASSPLGRAQPQHF.

Only one count was recorded for this clonotype. J is TRBJ2-1 and V is TRBV19; perhaps D is TRBD1 or TRBD2 (7 bases each). The germline V and J ends were trimmed by 4 bases and 4 bases, with 17 bases remaining between them. The CDR3 has 16 amino acids. Germline V lookup: CDR1 LNHDA, CDR2 SQIVND (reference sequence). For the CDR3, the DNA is TGTGCCAGTAGTAATTCACAGGGGACTAAATACAATGAGCAGTTCTTC. Protein product: CASSNSQGTKYNEQFF.

With respect to this clonotype: A much more abundant neighbour one base away suggests this may be a read error. V and J are TRBV18 and TRBJ1-1; D unclear. V lost 2 bases and J 1 base, leaving 11 bases between the germline ends. The length of the CDR3 is 15 residues. Germline V gene data show CDR1 as KGHSH and CDR2 as LQKENI. CDR3 region: CASSPRSPANTEAFF. The CDR3 DNA follows: TGTGCCAGCTCACCAAGGAGTCCAGCGAACACTGAAGCTTTCTTT.

This clonotype was recorded at least ten times. The V and J genes are TRBV3-1 and TRBJ1-1; maybe TRBD1 (5 bases). The CDR3 length is 18 residues. The germline V gene has CDR1 LGHDT and CDR2 YNNKEL (reference sequence). V gave up 4 bases and J gave up 0 bases, with 21 bases separating them. The CDR3 coding sequence is TGTGCCAGCAGCCCAACCAGGGTCTTCAGGTCATTGAACACTGAAGCTTTCTTT. This sequence encodes CASSPTRVFRSLNTEAFF.

This clonotype was observed at least ten times. The chain links TRBV3-1 to TRBJ2-2; no definite D call. This CDR3 has 15 residues. The germline V gene has CDR1 LGHDT and CDR2 YNNKEL (reference sequence). V dropped 0 bases and J dropped 6 bases, with 11 bases sitting between them. CDR3 residues: CASSQDQSSSGELFF. In nucleotides, the CDR3 is TGTGCCAGCAGCCAAGATCAAAGTTCTTCCGGGGAGCTGTTTTTT.

The chain joins TRBV12-3 or TRBV12-4 to TRBJ1-4; maybe TRBD1 (6 bases). This CDR3 has 15 residues. V gave up 5 bases and J gave up 8 bases, with 18 bases separating them. The CDR3, as DNA: TGTGCCAGCAGTCCAACAGGGCAACTACGGGAAAAACTGTTTTTT. Its protein product is CASSPTGQLREKLFF.

This clonotype was recorded a few times. V usage is TRBV18 and J usage is TRBJ2-5, with D perhaps matching TRBD1 (5 bases). Germline V gives CDR1 KGHSH, CDR2 LQKENI. V shed 0 bases and J shed 5 bases, with 13 bases lying between them. There are 15 residues in the CDR3. Written as DNA, the CDR3 is TGTGCCAGCTCACCACCGGCAGGGAATTCGGAGACCCAGTACTTC. Amino acids: CASSPPAGNSETQYF.

In its sample, this clonotype was seen a few times. This chain joins TRBV6-2 or TRBV6-3 and TRBJ2-2; D is unclear. V was pared by 2 bases and J by 7 bases, with 14 bases between. In germline, CDR1 is MNHEY, CDR2 SVGEGT. This CDR3 contains 15 residues. The CDR3 spells CASSYNGPRIGELFF. The CDR3 bases are TGTGCCAGCAGTTACAACGGACCAAGGATCGGGGAGCTGTTTTTT.

This clonotype has only a few counts. This chain links TRBV9 with TRBJ2-5; perhaps TRBD1 as D (6 bases). The CDR3 runs to 16 residues. Germline V gene lookup returns CDR1 SGDLS and CDR2 YYNGEE. The ends were cut back, 4 bases at V and 5 bases at J, with 21 bases in the middle. The CDR3 region has the DNA TGTGCCAGCAGCCCCACCCCGGGACACCCTCCCGAGACCCAGTACTTC. Protein: CASSPTPGHPPETQYF.

The J gene is TRBJ2-2, the V gene TRBV19; D may be TRBD2 (6 bases). The CDR3 is 17 residues long. Trimming cost V 5 bases and J 5 bases, with 21 bases left between them. Per germline, CDR1 LNHDA and CDR2 SQIVND (reference sequence). Here the CDR3 DNA reads TGTGCCAGTAGTCTATCCGGGACGGGGGATATAACCGGGGAGCTGTTTTTT. Translating gives CASSLSGTGDITGELFF.

This clonotype has a count of ten or more. The chain links TRBV20-1 to TRBJ2-7; 8 bases match TRBD2. Germline V lookup: CDR1 DFQATT, CDR2 SNEGSKA (reference sequence). This CDR3 is 16 amino acids long. Trimming removed 0 bases from V and 4 bases from J; junction bases left unmatched: 11. The CDR3 protein is CSARDRRGVLWYEQYF. The CDR3 region has the DNA TGCAGTGCTAGAGACCGGCGGGGGGTCCTTTGGTACGAGCAGTACTTC.

This clonotype was recorded a few times. The chain uses TRBV27 and TRBJ1-2, with TRBD1 identical over 7 bases. The J segment lost 4 bases and the V segment lost 7 bases, leaving 6 bases of the junction unmatched. The CDR3 has 13 amino acids. Germline CDR1 and CDR2: MNHEY and SMNVEV (reference sequence). The CDR3 DNA sequence: TGTGCCAGCAAACTAACAGGGGCCTATGGCTACACCTTC. This gives the protein CASKLTGAYGYTF.

This clonotype occurred many times. The chain recombines TRBV30 with TRBJ2-5; D could derive from TRBD1 or TRBD2 (5 bases each). The V end lost 0 bases, the J end lost 5 bases, and 13 bases lay between the germline ends. The CDR3 is 14 amino acids. Germline V gene lookup returns CDR1 GTSNPN and CDR2 SVGIG (reference sequence). The CDR3 protein is CAWSVLEGWETQYF. The CDR3 bases are TGTGCCTGGAGTGTACTTGAGGGGTGGGAGACCCAGTACTTC.

This clonotype turned up a few times. This chain joins TRBV6-1 and TRBJ2-1; tentatively, D is TRBD2 (7 bases). Looked up from germline, CDR1 is MNHNS and CDR2 is SASEGT. With 1 base removed from V and 8 bases from J, the gap between germline ends came to 15 bases. The CDR3 spans 15 residues. The CDR3 protein is CASSEDGGALDEQFF. The CDR3 DNA sequence: TGTGCCAGCAGTGAAGATGGGGGGGCCTTGGATGAGCAGTTCTTC.

This clonotype was recorded at least ten times. The gene calls are TRBV11-2 and TRBJ1-2, with 9 nucleotides matching TRBD1. Germline V gene sequence: CDR1 SGHAT, CDR2 FQNNGV. The V and J ends lost 4 bases and 4 bases, in that order; junction bases with no gene match: 7. The length of the CDR3 is 15 residues. For the CDR3, the DNA is TGTGCCAGCAGCTCCCTCCCGGACAGGGGCTATGGCTACACCTTC. This gives the protein CASSSLPDRGYGYTF.

This clonotype was detected many times. The V gene is TRBV5-6, the J gene TRBJ2-1; 14 nucleotides match TRBD2. Germline CDR1 and CDR2: SGHDT and YYEEEE. J gave up 7 bases and V 3 bases, and 3 bases lay outside the gene matches. This CDR3 region has 15 residues. The chain's CDR3 is CASSWGLAGVNEQFF. CDR3 DNA sequence: TGTGCCAGCAGCTGGGGACTAGCGGGGGTTAATGAGCAGTTCTTC.

This clonotype was seen a handful of times. One end of the junction fails to match germline, which may point to a read error. The chain carries TRBV19 and TRBJ1-2; 7 nucleotides agree with TRBD1. Germline lookup yields CDR1 LNHDA and CDR2 SQIVND (reference sequence). This CDR3 comprises 13 residues. The CDR3 region has the DNA TGTGCCAGTGAGGGGGCGTATGCTGATGGCTGCACCTTC. Translating it yields CASEGAYADGCTF.

This clonotype was observed at least ten times. V is TRBV7-8 and J is TRBJ1-1; the D gene is possibly TRBD1 (5 bases). This CDR3 region has 12 residues. V was cut by 1 base and J by 8 bases, with 8 bases left in between. Germline values: CDR1 SGHVS, CDR2 FQNEAQ. The CDR3 bases are TGTGCCAGCAGCTTAGGAACAGGCGAAGCTTTCTTT. Protein product: CASSLGTGEAFF.